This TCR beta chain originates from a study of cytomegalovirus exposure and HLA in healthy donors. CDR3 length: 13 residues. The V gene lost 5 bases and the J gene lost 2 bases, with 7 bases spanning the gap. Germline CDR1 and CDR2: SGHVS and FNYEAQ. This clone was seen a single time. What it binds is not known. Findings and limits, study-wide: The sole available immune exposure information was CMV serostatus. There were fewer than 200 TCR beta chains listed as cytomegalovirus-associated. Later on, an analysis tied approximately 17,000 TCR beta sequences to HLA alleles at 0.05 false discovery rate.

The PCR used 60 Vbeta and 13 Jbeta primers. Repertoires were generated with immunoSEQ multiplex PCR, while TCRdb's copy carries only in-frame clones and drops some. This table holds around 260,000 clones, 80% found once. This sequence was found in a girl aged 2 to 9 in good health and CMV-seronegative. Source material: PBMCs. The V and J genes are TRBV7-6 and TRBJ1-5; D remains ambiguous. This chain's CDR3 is CASSPPGNQPQHF. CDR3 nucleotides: TGTGCCAGCAGCCCCCCGGGCAATCAGCCCCAGCATTTT.